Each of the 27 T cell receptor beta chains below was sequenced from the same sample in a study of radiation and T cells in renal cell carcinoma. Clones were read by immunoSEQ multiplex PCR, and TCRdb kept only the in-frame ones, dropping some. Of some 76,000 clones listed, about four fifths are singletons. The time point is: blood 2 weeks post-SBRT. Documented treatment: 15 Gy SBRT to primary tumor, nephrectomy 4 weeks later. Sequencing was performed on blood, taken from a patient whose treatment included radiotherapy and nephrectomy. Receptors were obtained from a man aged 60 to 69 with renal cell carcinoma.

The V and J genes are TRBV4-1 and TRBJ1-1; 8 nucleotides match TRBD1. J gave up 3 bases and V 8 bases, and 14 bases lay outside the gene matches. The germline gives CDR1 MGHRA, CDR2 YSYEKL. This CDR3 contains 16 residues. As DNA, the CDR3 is TGCGCCAGCTCCTTTGGACAGGGTACTCGGGACACTGAAGCTTTCTTT. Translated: CASSFGQGTRDTEAFF.

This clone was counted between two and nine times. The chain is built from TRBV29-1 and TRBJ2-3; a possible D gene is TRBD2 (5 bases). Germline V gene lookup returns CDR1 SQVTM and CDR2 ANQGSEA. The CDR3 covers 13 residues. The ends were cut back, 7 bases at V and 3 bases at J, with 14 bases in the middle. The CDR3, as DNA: TGCAGCGCGTCCATTCCGGGGACAGATACGCAGTATTTT. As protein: CSASIPGTDTQYF.

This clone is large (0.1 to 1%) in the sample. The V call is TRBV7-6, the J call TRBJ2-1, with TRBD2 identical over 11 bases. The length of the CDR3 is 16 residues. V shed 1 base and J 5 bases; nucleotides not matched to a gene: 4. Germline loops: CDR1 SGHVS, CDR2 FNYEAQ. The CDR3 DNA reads TGTGCCAGCAGCTTAGGACTAGCGGGAACCCACAATGAGCAGTTCTTC. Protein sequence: CASSLGLAGTHNEQFF.

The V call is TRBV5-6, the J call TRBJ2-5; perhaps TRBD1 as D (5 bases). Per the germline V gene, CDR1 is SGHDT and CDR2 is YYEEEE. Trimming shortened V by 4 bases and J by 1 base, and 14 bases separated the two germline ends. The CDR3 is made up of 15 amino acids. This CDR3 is CASSPDSPSQETQYF. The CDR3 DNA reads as TGTGCCAGCAGCCCCGACAGTCCCTCCCAAGAGACCCAGTACTTC.

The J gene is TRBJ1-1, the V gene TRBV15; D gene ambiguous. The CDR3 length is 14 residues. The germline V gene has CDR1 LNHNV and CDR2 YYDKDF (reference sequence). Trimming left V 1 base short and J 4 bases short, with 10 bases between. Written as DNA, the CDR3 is TGTGCCACCAGCAGAGTTCAGGTACTCACTGAAGCTTTCTTT. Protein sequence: CATSRVQVLTEAFF.

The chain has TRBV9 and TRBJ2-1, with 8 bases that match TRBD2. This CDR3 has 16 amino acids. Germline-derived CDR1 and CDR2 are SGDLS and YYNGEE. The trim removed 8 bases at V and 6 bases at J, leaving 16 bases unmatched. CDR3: CASTLSAGGRSNEQFF. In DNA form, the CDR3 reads TGTGCCAGTACTCTCTCGGCGGGGGGCAGGAGCAATGAGCAGTTCTTC.

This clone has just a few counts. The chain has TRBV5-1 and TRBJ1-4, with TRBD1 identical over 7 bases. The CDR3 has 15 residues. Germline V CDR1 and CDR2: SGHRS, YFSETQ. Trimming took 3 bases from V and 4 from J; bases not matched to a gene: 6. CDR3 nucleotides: TGCGCCAGCAGCTCCGGGACAGAGCTTAATGAAAAACTGTTTTTT. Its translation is CASSSGTELNEKLFF. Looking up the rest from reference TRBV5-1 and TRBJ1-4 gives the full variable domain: KAGVTQTPRYLIKTRGQQVTLSCSPISGHRSVSWYQQTPGQGLQFLFEYFSETQRNKGNFPGRFSGRQFSNSRSEMNVSTLELGDSALYLCASSSGTELNEKLFFGSGTQLSVL.

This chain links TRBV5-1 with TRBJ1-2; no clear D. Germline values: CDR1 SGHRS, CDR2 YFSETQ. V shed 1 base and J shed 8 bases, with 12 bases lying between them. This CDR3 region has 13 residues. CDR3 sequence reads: CASSLMEENGYTF. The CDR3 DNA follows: TGCGCCAGCAGCTTGATGGAGGAGAACGGCTACACCTTC.

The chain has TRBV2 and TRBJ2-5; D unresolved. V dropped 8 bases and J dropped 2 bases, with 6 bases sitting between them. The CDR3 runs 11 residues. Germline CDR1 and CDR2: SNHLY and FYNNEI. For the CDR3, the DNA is TGTGCCAGCTTACAGCAAGAGACCCAGTACTTC. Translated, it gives CASLQQETQYF.

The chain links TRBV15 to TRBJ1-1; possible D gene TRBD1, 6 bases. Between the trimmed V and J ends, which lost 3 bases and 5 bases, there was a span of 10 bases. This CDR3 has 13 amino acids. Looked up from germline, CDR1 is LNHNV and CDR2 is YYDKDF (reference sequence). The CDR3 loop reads CATSSVRGTEAFF. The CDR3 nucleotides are TGTGCCACCAGCAGTGTCAGGGGAACTGAAGCTTTCTTT.

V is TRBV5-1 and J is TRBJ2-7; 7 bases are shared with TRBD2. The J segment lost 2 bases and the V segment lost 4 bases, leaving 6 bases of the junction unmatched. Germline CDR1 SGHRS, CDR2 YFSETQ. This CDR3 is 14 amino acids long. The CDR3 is CASSPRSGTYEQYF. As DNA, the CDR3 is TGCGCCAGCAGCCCCCGGAGCGGGACCTACGAGCAGTACTTC.

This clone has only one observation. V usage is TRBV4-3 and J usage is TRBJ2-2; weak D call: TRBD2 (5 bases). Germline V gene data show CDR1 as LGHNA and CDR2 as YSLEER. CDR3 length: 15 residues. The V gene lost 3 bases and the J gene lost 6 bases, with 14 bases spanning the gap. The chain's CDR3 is CASSQTSYGAGELFF. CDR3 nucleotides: TGCGCCAGCAGCCAGACGTCTTACGGGGCCGGGGAGCTGTTTTTT.

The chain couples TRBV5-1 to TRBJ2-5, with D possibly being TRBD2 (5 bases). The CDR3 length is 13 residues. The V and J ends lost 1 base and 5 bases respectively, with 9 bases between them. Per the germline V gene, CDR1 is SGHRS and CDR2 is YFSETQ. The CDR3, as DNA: TGCGCCAGCAGCTTGAGCGGAATGGAGACCCAGTACTTC. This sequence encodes CASSLSGMETQYF.

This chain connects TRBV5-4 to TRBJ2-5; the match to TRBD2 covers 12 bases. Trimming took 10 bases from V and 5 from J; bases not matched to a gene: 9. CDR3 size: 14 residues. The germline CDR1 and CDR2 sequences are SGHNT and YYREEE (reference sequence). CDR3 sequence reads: CALRLAGVRETQYF. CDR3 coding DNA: TGTGCCCTGCGACTAGCGGGAGTCCGGGAGACCCAGTACTTC.

The CDR3 is CASSGVGGSEQYF. CDR3 bases: TGTGCCAGCAGCGGAGTGGGGGGGAGCGAGCAGTACTTC. The chain joins TRBV7-2 to TRBJ2-7; 7 nucleotides align to TRBD2. V shed 5 bases, J shed 6 bases, and the junction held 7 bases outside the gene matches. The germline CDR1 and CDR2 sequences are SGHTA and FQGNSA. The CDR3 sequence is 13 residues long.

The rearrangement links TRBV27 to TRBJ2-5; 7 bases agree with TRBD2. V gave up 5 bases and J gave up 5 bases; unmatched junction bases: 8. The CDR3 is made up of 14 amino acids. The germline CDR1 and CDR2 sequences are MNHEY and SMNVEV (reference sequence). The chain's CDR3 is CASSPTWGGETQYF. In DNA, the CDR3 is TGTGCCAGCAGTCCCACGTGGGGAGGGGAGACCCAGTACTTC.

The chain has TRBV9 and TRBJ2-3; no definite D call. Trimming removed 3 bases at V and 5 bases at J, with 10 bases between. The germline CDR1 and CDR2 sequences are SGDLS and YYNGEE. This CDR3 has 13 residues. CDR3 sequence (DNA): TGTGCCAGCAGCGCCACGGACGGAGATACGCAGTATTTT. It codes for CASSATDGDTQYF.

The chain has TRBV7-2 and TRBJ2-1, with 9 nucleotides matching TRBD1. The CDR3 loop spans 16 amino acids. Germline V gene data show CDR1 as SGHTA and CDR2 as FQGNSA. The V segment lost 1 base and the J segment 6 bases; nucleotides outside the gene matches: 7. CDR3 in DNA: TGTGCCAGCAGCTTAGGCCGGGACAGGGCTATCAATGAGCAGTTCTTC. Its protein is CASSLGRDRAINEQFF.

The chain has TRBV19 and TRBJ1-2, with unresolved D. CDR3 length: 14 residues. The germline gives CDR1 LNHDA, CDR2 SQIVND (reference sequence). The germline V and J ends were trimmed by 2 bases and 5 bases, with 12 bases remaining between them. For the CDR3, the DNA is TGTGCCAGTAGTATAACAGTAGGAGAATATGGCTACACCTTC. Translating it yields CASSITVGEYGYTF.

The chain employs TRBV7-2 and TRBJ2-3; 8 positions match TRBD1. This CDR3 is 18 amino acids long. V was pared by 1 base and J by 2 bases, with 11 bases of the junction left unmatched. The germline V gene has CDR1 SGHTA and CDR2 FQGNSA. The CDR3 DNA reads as TGTGCCAGCAGCTTAGGATCGTTGCAGGGGGCCCCCACAGATACGCAGTATTTT. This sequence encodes CASSLGSLQGAPTDTQYF.

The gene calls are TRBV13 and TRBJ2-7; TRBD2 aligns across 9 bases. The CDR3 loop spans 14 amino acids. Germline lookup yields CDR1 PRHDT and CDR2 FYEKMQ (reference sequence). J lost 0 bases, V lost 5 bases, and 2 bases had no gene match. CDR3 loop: CASSLTSGSYEQYF. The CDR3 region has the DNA TGTGCCAGCAGCCTGACTAGCGGCTCCTACGAGCAGTACTTC.

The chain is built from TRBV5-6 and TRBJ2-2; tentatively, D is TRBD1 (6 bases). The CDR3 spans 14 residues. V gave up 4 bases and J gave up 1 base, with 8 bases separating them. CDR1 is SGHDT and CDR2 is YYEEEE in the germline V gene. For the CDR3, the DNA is TGTGCCAGCAGCCGGACAGTGAACACCGGGGAGCTGTTTTTT. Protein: CASSRTVNTGELFF.

The CDR3 sequence is CASRRSGSYNEQFF. The CDR3 bases are TGTGCCAGCAGACGTAGCGGCTCCTACAATGAGCAGTTCTTC. V is TRBV11-3 and J is TRBJ2-1; TRBD2 might be the D (6 bases). Germline V gene lookup returns CDR1 SGHNT and CDR2 YENEEA. This CDR3 has 14 amino acids. V lost 6 bases and J lost 0, with 9 bases in between.

The CDR3, as DNA: TGTGCCAGCAGATCAGATGATGATGAGCAGTTCTTC. Translating gives CASRSDDDEQFF. This rearrangement joins TRBV27 to TRBJ2-1; D remains unclear. This CDR3 region has 12 residues. Deletions cut 6 bases from V and 8 bases from J, with 11 bases between. Germline assignment: CDR1 MNHEY and CDR2 SMNVEV (reference sequence).

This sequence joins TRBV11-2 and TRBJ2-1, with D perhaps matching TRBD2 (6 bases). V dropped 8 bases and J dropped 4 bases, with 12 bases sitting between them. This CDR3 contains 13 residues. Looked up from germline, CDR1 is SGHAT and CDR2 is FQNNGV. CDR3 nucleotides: TGTGCCAGCGCCCCGGGACTTTACAATGAGCAGTTCTTC. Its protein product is CASAPGLYNEQFF.

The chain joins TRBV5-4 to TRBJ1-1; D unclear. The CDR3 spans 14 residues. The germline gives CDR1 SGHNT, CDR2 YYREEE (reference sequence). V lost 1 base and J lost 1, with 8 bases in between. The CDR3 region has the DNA TGTGCCAGCAGCTTGAGCACCGGGAACACTGAAGCTTTCTTT. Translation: CASSLSTGNTEAFF.

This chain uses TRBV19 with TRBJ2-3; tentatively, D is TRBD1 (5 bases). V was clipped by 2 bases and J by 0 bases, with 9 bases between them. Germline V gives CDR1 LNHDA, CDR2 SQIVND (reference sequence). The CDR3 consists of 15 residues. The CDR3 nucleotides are TGTGCCAGTAGTATACAGGGCACTAGCACAGATACGCAGTATTTT. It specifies CASSIQGTSTDTQYF.